A single sample gave rise to the 22 T cell receptor beta chains below, sequenced in a study of robustness of blood B and T cell sequencing. mRNA, not genomic DNA, served as the source for TCR beta repertoires. cDNA was made with a 5' template-switch oligo adding a universal priming site. Each cDNA molecule was tagged by a 12-nucleotide random UMI. TCRdb itself ran the PCR reads through MiXCR, one entry per CDR3 protein. In the table there are a few thousand distinct CDR3 sequences, about 54% of which are singletons. Sequencing was done on a sample of peripheral blood. The receptors shown here come from a human donor in good health.

This clonotype was picked up a small number of times. As DNA, the CDR3 is TGTGCCAGCAGTATCGGGGGGAGGGCAGACGATACGCAGTATTTT. Amino acids: CASSIGGRADDTQYF. This chain joins TRBV6-1 and TRBJ2-3, with 7 bases matching TRBD2. The CDR3 runs to 15 residues. Per the germline V gene, CDR1 is MNHNS and CDR2 is SASEGT. V was pared by 5 bases and J by 6 bases, with 11 bases of the junction left unmatched.

This clonotype turned up a few times. This chain connects TRBV20-1 to TRBJ2-3; D may match TRBD1 or TRBD2 (5 bases each). The CDR3 spans 11 residues. The germline V gene has CDR1 DFQATT and CDR2 SNEGSKA (reference sequence). CDR3 region: CTGTWGDTQYF. The CDR3, as DNA: TGCACCGGGACGTGGGGAGATACGCAGTATTTT.

The genes are TRBV20-1 and TRBJ2-7; 12 bases line up with TRBD2. Germline V lookup: CDR1 DFQATT, CDR2 SNEGSKA (reference sequence). The V gene end was trimmed by 6 bases and the J gene end by 5 bases; junction bases not matched to a gene: 8. CDR3 length: 14 residues. CDR3 in amino acids: CSASGLAGFDEQYF. The CDR3 coding sequence is TGCAGTGCAAGTGGACTAGCGGGGTTCGACGAGCAGTACTTC.

The rearrangement uses TRBV2 and TRBJ2-1; 11 nucleotides line up with TRBD2. The length of the CDR3 is 15 residues. V lost 3 bases to trimming and J lost 10 bases; unmatched junction nucleotides: 8. Per the germline V gene, CDR1 is SNHLY and CDR2 is FYNNEI. This chain's CDR3 is CASSEFSGGAVEQFF. The CDR3 DNA sequence: TGTGCCAGCAGTGAGTTTAGCGGGGGGGCTGTCGAGCAGTTCTTC.

This clonotype has just a few counts. The chain combines TRBV29-1 with TRBJ2-3; D remains ambiguous. From germline, CDR1 is SQVTM and CDR2 ANQGSEA. This CDR3 is built from 11 residues. V shed 8 bases and J shed 2 bases, with 8 bases lying between them. The CDR3 loop is CSTLPTDTQYF. CDR3 DNA sequence: TGCAGCACACTTCCCACAGATACGCAGTATTTT.

The genes are TRBV29-1 and TRBJ1-1; D gene ambiguous. CDR1 is SQVTM and CDR2 is ANQGSEA in the germline V gene. Trimming left V 4 bases short and J 6 bases short, with 12 bases between. CDR3 length equals 12 residues. CDR3 in amino acids: CSVGGGLSEAFF. The CDR3 region has the DNA TGCAGCGTTGGGGGAGGGCTCTCTGAAGCTTTCTTT.

The CDR3, as DNA: TGTGCCAGCAGTCCGTCCGGAGGGGTCCCCCTGGAGACCCAGTACTTC. Its translation: CASSPSGGVPLETQYF. The V call is TRBV5-5, the J call TRBJ2-5; D possibly corresponds to TRBD2 (6 bases). The CDR3 is 16 residues long. The V end lost 5 bases, the J end lost 5 bases, and 22 bases lay between the germline ends. In germline, CDR1 is SGHKS, CDR2 YYEKEE (reference sequence).

This sequence joins TRBV28 and TRBJ1-5; D gene unclear. With 1 base removed from V and 0 bases from J, the gap between germline ends came to 7 bases. Germline CDR1 reads MDHEN; CDR2 reads SYDVKM. The CDR3 is 15 residues long. For the CDR3, the DNA is TGTGCCAGCAGTTTATATAGGGATAGCAATCAGCCCCAGCATTTT. It specifies CASSLYRDSNQPQHF. Full variable domain (rest looked up from reference TRBV28 and TRBJ1-5): DVKVTQSSRYLVKRTGEKVFLECVQDMDHENMFWYRQDPGLGLRLIYFSYDVKMKEKGDIPEGYSVSREKKERFSLILESASTNQTSMYLCASSLYRDSNQPQHFGDGTRLSIL.

The CDR3: CASSPWSFNEKLFF. The CDR3, as DNA: TGTGCCAGCAGCCCCTGGAGTTTTAATGAAAAACTGTTTTTT. The genes are TRBV9 and TRBJ1-4; D ambiguous. From germline, CDR1 is SGDLS and CDR2 YYNGEE. The CDR3 runs 14 residues. Trimming removed 4 bases at V and 4 bases at J, with 11 bases between. Filled out from reference TRBV9 and TRBJ1-4, the complete variable domain reads DSGVTQTPKHLITATGQRVTLRCSPRSGDLSVYWYQQSLDQGLQFLIQYYNGEERAKGNILERFSAQQFPDLHSELNLSSLELGDSALYFCASSPWSFNEKLFFGSGTQLSVL.

This rearrangement joins TRBV2 to TRBJ1-5, with 7 bases fitting TRBD1. Germline CDR1 and CDR2: SNHLY and FYNNEI. The CDR3 consists of 15 residues. Trimming removed 6 bases from V and 7 bases from J; junction bases left unmatched: 12. CDR3 DNA sequence: TGTGCCAGCAGCCAAAGCCGACAGGGTGGACAGCCCCAGCATTTT. Translated, it gives CASSQSRQGGQPQHF.

The sample holds a few counts of this clonotype. The J gene is TRBJ2-1, the V gene TRBV29-1; no reliable D call. The germline V and J ends were trimmed by 2 bases and 7 bases, with 9 bases remaining between them. Per germline, CDR1 SQVTM and CDR2 ANQGSEA. The CDR3 loop spans 12 amino acids. CDR3 nucleotides: TGCAGCGTTGAACCGCTTGTGAATGAGCAGTTCTTC. Its translation: CSVEPLVNEQFF.

V and J are TRBV5-1 and TRBJ2-7; 8 bases are shared with TRBD1. There are 16 residues in the CDR3. Germline trimming cut 7 bases from V and 2 bases from J; bases unmatched to any gene: 14. In germline, CDR1 is SGHRS, CDR2 YFSETQ. The CDR3 loop reads CASQRLTGTGTYEQYF. The CDR3 DNA reads as TGCGCCAGCCAGCGCCTGACCGGGACAGGCACCTACGAGCAGTACTTC.

The chain employs TRBV6-9 and TRBJ2-1; 7 bases map to TRBD2. V trimming: 2 bases; J trimming: 8 bases; junction bases outside the gene matches: 6. CDR3 length: 14 residues. Germline V CDR1 and CDR2: MNHGY, SVAAGI. CDR3: CASSYSGDLYEQFF. The CDR3 DNA is TGTGCCAGCAGTTATAGCGGGGATTTGTATGAGCAGTTCTTC.

Only a few counts were recorded for this clonotype. This rearrangement joins TRBV2 to TRBJ2-4, with a weak D call TRBD1 (5 bases). Germline V lookup: CDR1 SNHLY, CDR2 FYNNEI. There are 14 residues in the CDR3. V was cut by 3 bases and J by 4 bases, with 10 bases left in between. Written as DNA, the CDR3 is TGTGCCAGCAGTGAGTTACAGGAGAAAAACATTCAGTACTTC. Encoded protein: CASSELQEKNIQYF.

This clonotype is categorized as hyperexpanded. The rearrangement uses TRBV6-2 or TRBV6-3 and TRBJ1-2; no reliable D call. The CDR3 is 16 amino acids. Trimming removed 0 bases at V and 0 bases at J, with 11 bases between. Germline V lookup: CDR1 MNHEY, CDR2 SVGEGT. CDR3 region: CASSYSAGESNYGYTF. CDR3 nucleotides: TGTGCCAGCAGTTACTCGGCCGGGGAGTCTAACTATGGCTACACCTTC.

The rearrangement joins TRBV27 to TRBJ1-1; tentative D call: TRBD1 (5 bases). V was cut by 2 bases and J by 8 bases, with 18 bases left in between. The CDR3 is 15 amino acids. The germline V gene encodes CDR1 MNHEY and CDR2 SMNVEV (reference sequence). The CDR3 spells CASSLDGAGPEEAFF. In nucleotides, the CDR3 is TGTGCCAGCAGTTTAGATGGGGCCGGACCTGAGGAAGCTTTCTTT.

The chain uses TRBV5-1 and TRBJ2-3; D not certain. Germline V gives CDR1 SGHRS, CDR2 YFSETQ. Deletions cut 5 bases from V and 2 bases from J, with 21 bases between. CDR3 length: 17 amino acids. CDR3 nucleotides: TGCGCCAGCAGAGTTTTGCTTCCCGGGCGGATCACAGATACGCAGTATTTT. Protein sequence: CASRVLLPGRITDTQYF.

The rearrangement uses TRBV4-1 and TRBJ1-6, with 8 bases aligning to TRBD1. Germline lookup yields CDR1 MGHRA and CDR2 YSYEKL. This CDR3 is built from 20 residues. The trim removed 2 bases at V and 6 bases at J, leaving 18 bases unmatched. This CDR3 is CASSQSRGSGTGPFNSPLHF. Here the CDR3 DNA reads TGCGCCAGCAGCCAATCTAGGGGGTCCGGGACAGGACCCTTTAATTCACCCCTCCACTTT.

As to this clonotype: Germline and junction disagree at one end, which may indicate a read error. The V gene is TRBV20-1, the J gene TRBJ2-3; D might be TRBD2 (6 bases). Germline assignment: CDR1 DFQATT and CDR2 SNEGSKA (reference sequence). This CDR3 contains 12 residues. This chain's CDR3 is CSASAITDTQYF. In nucleotides, the CDR3 is TGCAGCGCTAGCGCCATCACAGATACGCAGTATTTT.

This clonotype is a singleton in its sample. CDR3 sequence (DNA): TGTGCCAGCAGTTACGGCGCTTCTCAGCCCCAGCATTTT. Translated, it gives CASSYGASQPQHF. This chain connects TRBV6-5 to TRBJ1-5, with unresolved D. This CDR3 has 13 residues. Germline CDR1 reads MNHEY; CDR2 reads SVGAGI. Trimming shortened V by 2 bases and J by 6 bases, and 8 bases separated the two germline ends.

This clonotype was seen only a few times. At one end, the junction sequence differs from germline, possibly due to a read error. The chain carries TRBV5-1 and TRBJ1-4, with unresolved D. Germline V gene data show CDR1 as SGHRS and CDR2 as YFSETQ. This CDR3 region has 15 residues. The CDR3 DNA reads TGCGCCAGCAGGTTGGGTCCTGCAACTAATGAAAAACTGTTTTTT. This encodes CASRLGPATNEKLFF.

The chain links TRBV20-1 to TRBJ2-3; 10 bases align to TRBD2. The CDR3 has 14 residues. Germline CDR1 reads DFQATT; CDR2 reads SNEGSKA (reference sequence). V lost 4 bases and J lost 4; bases outside the gene matches: 5. The CDR3 DNA is TGCAGTGCTAAAACTAGCGGGGAGGCAGATACGCAGTATTTT. Amino acids: CSAKTSGEADTQYF.